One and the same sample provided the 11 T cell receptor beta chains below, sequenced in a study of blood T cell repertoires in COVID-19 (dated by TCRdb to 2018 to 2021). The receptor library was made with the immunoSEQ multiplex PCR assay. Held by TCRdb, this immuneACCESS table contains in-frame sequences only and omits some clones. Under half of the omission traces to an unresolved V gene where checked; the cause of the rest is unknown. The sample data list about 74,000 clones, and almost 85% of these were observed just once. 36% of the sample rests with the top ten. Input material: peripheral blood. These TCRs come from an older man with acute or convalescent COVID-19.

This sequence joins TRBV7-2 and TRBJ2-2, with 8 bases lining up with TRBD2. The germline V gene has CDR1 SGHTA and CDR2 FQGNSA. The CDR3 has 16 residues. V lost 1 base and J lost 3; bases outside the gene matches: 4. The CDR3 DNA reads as TGTGCCAGCAGCTTAGTGGGACTAGGGTACACCGGGGAGCTGTTTTTT. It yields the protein CASSLVGLGYTGELFF.

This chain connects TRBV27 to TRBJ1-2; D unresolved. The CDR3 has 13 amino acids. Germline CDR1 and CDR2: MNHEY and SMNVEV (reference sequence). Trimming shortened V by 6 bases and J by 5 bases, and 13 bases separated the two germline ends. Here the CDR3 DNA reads TGTGCCAGCAGCCCCCTGGGAGGTTATGGCTACACCTTC. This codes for CASSPLGGYGYTF.

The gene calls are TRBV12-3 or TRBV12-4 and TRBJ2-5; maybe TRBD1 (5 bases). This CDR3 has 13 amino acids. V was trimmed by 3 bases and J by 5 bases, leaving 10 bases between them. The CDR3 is CASSFGAGETQYF. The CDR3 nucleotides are TGTGCCAGCAGTTTTGGGGCAGGGGAGACCCAGTACTTC.

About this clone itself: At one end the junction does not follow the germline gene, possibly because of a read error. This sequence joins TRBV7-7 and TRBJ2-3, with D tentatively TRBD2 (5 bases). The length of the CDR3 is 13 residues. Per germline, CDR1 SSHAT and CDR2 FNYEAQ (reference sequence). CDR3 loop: CASSLRETDTQYF. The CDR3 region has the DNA TGTGCTAGCAGCTTAAGGGAGACGGATACGCAGTATTTT.

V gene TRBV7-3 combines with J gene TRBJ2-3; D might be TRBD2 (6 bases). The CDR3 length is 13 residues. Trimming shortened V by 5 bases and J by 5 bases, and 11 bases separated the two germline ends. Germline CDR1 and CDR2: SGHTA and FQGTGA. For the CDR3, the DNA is TGTGCCAGCAGCGCCGGACTACGAGATACGCAGTATTTT. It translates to CASSAGLRDTQYF.

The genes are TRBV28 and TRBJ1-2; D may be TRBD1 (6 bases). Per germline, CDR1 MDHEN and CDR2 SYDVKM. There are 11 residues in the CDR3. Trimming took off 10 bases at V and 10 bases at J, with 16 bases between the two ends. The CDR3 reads CATRGTPSYTF. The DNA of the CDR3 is TGTGCCACAAGGGGGACCCCATCCTACACCTTC.

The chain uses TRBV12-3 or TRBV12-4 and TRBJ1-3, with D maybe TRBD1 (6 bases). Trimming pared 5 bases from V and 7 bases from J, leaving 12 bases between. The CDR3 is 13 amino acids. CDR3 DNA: TGTGCCAGCAGTGCCCACAGGGACAACACCATATATTTT. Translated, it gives CASSAHRDNTIYF.

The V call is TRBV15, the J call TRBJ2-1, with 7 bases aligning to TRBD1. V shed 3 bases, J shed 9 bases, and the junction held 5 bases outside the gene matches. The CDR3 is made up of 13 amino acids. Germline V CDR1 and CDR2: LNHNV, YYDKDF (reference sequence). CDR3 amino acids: CATSSRDRGEQFF. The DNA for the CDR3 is TGTGCCACCAGCAGTCGGGACAGAGGTGAGCAGTTCTTC.

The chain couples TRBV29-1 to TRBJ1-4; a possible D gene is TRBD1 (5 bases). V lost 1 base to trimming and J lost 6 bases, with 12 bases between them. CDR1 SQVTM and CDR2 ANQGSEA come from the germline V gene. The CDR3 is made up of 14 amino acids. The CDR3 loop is CSVEVGPSDEKLFF. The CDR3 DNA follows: TGCAGCGTTGAAGTGGGGCCGTCGGATGAAAAACTGTTTTTT.

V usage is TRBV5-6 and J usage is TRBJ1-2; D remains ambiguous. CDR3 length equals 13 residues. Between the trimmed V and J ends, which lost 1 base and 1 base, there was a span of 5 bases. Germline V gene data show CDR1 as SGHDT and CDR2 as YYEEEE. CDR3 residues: CASSLTNNYGYTF. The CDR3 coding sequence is TGTGCCAGCAGCTTGACAAATAACTATGGCTACACCTTC.

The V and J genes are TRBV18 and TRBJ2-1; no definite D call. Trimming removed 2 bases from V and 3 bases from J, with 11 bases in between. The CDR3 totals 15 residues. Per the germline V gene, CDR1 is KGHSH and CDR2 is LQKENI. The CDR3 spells CASSPSQADYNEQFF. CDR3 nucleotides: TGTGCCAGCTCACCATCCCAAGCCGACTACAATGAGCAGTTCTTC.